This T cell receptor (beta chain) is drawn from a study of T cell responses to AZD1222 COVID-19 vaccine. For this clone: Its specificity is not known. This sample includes further DNA sequences coding for the same CDR3.

Study-level results: Donor demographics were predominantly white British with a female majority; clonal diversity may be underestimated. It was only after the peak T cell response that any repertoires were sampled. Spike-specific TCR depth and breadth grew after two AZD1222 doses.

The CDR3 is 13 residues long. V dropped 0 bases and J dropped 9 bases, with 6 bases sitting between them. Germline values: CDR1 SGHDN, CDR2 FVKESK. Here immunoSEQ multiplex PCR was the method, and the copy in TCRdb shows in-frame clones only, minus some. The table includes about 140,000 clones, 90% to 95% detected once. The source was peripheral blood, collected 28 days after the second AZD1222 dose. The genes are TRBV14 and TRBJ1-6; no firm D call. The source of this sequence is an adult who received the AZD1222 COVID-19 vaccine. DNA of the CDR3: TGTGCCAGCAGCCAAGACCCCCGTTCACCCCTCCACTTT. Residues: CASSQDPRSPLHF. Looking up the rest from reference TRBV14 and TRBJ1-6 gives the full variable domain: EAGVTQFPSHSVIEKGQTVTLRCDPISGHDNLYWYRRVMGKEIKFLLHFVKESKQDESGMPNNRFLAERTGGTYSTLKVQPAELEDSGVYFCASSQDPRSPLHFGNGTRLTVT.